This TCR beta chain appears in the sequencing data of a study of T cell responses to AZD1222 COVID-19 vaccine. The V gene's germline CDR1 is LGHDT and CDR2 YNNKEL (reference sequence). The CDR3 is 16 residues long. Trimming cost V 4 bases and J 5 bases; bases outside gene matches: 10. With regard to this clone: What it binds is not known.

Study results and caveats: Among spike-specific TCRs, nearly half reportedly target unmutated variant regions.

The protocol was immunoSEQ multiplex PCR, while the TCRdb copy is restricted to in-frame clones and leaves out a portion. The sample has approximately 76,000 clones; 75% to 95% are singletons. This rearrangement joins TRBV3-1 (or the pseudogene TRBV3-2) to TRBJ2-5, with TRBD2 matching 10 bases. The sequence was collected from an adult in good health. This sample comprised peripheral blood, obtained on day 0 of MenACWY control vaccination. CDR3 nucleotide sequence: TGTGCCAGCAGCCCCCTAGGACTAGCGGTCGGGGAGACCCAGTACTTC. Encoded protein: CASSPLGLAVGETQYF.